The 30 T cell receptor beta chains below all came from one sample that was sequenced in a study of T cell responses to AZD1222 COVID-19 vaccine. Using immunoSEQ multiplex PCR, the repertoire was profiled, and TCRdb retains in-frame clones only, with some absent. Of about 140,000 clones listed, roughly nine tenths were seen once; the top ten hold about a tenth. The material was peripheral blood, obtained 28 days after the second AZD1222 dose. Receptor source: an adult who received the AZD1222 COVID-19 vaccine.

In DNA, the CDR3 is TGCAGCACACAAGGCACTGAAGCTTTCTTT. As protein: CSTQGTEAFF. V is TRBV20-1 and J is TRBJ1-1, with unresolved D. CDR1 and CDR2 from the germline V gene are DFQATT and SNEGSKA (reference sequence). The length of the CDR3 is 10 residues.

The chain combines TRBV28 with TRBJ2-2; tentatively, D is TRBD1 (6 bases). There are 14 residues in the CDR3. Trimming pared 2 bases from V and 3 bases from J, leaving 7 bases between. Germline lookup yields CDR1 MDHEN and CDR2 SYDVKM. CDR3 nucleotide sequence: TGTGCCAGCAGTTTAGGACAGCACACCGGGGAGCTGTTTTTT. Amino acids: CASSLGQHTGELFF.

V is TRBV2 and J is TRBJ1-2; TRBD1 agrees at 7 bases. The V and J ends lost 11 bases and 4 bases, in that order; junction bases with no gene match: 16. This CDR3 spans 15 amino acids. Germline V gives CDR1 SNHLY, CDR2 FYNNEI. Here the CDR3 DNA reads TGTGCCGGACGAGGGGGCGGGCCTAGGGTCTATGGCTACACCTTC. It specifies CAGRGGGPRVYGYTF.

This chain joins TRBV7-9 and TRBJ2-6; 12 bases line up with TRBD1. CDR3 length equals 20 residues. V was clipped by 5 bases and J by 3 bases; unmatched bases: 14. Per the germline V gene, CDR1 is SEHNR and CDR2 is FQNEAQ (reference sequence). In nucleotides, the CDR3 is TGTGCCAGCAGCATACAACCGGGACAGGGGGCGCCATATGGGGCCAACGTCCTGACTTTC. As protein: CASSIQPGQGAPYGANVLTF.

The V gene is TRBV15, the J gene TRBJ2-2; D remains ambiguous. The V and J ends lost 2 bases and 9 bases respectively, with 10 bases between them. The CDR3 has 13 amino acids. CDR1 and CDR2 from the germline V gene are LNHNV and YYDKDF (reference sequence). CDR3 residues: CATSRTEVRELFF. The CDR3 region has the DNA TGTGCCACCAGCAGAACAGAGGTCAGGGAGCTGTTTTTT.

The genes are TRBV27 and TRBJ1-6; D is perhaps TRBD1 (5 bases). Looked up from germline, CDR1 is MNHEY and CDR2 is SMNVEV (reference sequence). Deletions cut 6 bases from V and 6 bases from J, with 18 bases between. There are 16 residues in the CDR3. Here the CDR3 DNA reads TGTGCCAGCAGGGCTGGGGCAGGCTTAAGTAATTCACCCCTCCACTTT. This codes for CASRAGAGLSNSPLHF.

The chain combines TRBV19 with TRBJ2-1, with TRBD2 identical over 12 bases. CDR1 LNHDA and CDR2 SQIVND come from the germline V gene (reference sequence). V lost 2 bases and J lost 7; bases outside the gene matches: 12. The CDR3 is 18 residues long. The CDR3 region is CASSITPRTSGILNEQFF. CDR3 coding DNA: TGTGCCAGTAGTATAACCCCCCGGACTAGCGGGATACTAAATGAGCAGTTCTTC.

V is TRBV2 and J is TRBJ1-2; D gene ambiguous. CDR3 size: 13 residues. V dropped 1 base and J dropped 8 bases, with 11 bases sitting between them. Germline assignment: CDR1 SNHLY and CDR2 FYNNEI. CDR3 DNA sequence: TGTGCCAGCAGTGAAGAAAGCCCACGGGGCTACACCTTC. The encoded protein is CASSEESPRGYTF.

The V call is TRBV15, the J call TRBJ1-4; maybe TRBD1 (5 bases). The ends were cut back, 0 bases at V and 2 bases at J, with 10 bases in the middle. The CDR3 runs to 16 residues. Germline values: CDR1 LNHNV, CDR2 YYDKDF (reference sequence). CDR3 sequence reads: CATSRDSRGTNEKLFF. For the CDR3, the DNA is TGTGCCACCAGCAGAGACAGCCGGGGGACTAATGAAAAACTGTTTTTT.

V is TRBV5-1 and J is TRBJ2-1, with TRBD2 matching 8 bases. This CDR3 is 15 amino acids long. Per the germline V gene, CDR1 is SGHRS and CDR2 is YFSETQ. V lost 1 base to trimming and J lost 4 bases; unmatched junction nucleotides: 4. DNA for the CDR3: TGCGCCAGCAGCTTGTCGGGAGGGCCTTACAATGAGCAGTTCTTC. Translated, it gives CASSLSGGPYNEQFF.

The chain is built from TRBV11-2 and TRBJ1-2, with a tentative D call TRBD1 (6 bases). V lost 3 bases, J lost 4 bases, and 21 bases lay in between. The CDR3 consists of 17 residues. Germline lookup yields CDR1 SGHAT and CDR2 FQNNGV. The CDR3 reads CASSFWRTGGAGYGYTF. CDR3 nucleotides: TGTGCCAGCAGCTTTTGGCGGACGGGGGGCGCGGGCTATGGCTACACCTTC.

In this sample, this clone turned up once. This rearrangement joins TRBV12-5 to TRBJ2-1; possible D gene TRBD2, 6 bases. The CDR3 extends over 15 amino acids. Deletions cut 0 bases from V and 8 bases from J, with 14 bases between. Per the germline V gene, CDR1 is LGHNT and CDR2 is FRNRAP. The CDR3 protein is CASGLVSSVRDEQFF. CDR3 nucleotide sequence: TGTGCTAGTGGTTTGGTATCTAGCGTGAGAGATGAGCAGTTCTTC.

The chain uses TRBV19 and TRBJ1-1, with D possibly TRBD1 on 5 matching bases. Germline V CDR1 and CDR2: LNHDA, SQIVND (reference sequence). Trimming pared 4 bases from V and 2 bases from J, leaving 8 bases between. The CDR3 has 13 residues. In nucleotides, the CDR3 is TGTGCCAGTAGTAGACAGCTAAACACTGAAGCTTTCTTT. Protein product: CASSRQLNTEAFF.

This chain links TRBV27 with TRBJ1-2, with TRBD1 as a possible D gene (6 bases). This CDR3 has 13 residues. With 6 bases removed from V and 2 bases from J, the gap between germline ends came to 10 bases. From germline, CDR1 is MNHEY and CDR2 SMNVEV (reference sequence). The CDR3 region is CASSHGQNYGYTF. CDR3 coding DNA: TGTGCCAGCAGCCACGGACAGAACTATGGCTACACCTTC.

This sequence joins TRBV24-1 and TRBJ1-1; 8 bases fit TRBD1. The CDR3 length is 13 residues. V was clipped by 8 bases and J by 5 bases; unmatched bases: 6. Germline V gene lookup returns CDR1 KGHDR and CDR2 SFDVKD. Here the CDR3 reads CATMDRVGTEAFF. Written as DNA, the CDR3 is TGTGCCACCATGGACAGGGTTGGAACTGAAGCTTTCTTT.

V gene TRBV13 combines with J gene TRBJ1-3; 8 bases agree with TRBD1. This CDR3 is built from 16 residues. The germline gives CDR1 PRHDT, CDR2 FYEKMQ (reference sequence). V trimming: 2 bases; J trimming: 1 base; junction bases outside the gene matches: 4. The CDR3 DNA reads TGTGCCAGCAGCTTAAAGGGACAGGTTTCTGGAAACACCATATATTTT. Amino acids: CASSLKGQVSGNTIYF.

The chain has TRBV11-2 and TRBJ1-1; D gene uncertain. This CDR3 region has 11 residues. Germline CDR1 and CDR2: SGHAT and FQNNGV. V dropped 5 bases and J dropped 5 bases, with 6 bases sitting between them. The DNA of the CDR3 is TGTGCCAGCAGCCCCATGACTGAAGCTTTCTTT. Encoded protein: CASSPMTEAFF.

DNA of the CDR3: TGTGCCAGCAGTGATTACAGAAATCAGCCCCAGCATTTT. Translating gives CASSDYRNQPQHF. V and J are TRBV6-1 and TRBJ1-5; unclear D gene. V was pared by 3 bases and J by 4 bases, with 7 bases between. Germline V gene lookup returns CDR1 MNHNS and CDR2 SASEGT. The CDR3 spans 13 residues.

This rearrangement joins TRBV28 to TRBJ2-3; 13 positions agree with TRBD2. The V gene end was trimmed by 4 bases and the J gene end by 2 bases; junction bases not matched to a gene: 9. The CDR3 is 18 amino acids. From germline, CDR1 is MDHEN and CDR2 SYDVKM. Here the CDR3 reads CASSYGETSGGPTDTQYF. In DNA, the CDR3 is TGTGCCAGCAGTTACGGTGAGACTAGCGGGGGGCCCACAGATACGCAGTATTTT.

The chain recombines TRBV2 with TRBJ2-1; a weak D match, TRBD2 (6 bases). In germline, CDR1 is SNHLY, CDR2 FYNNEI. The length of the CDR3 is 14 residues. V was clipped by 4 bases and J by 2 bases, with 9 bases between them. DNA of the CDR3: TGTGCCAGCAGTGGCGGGATCACCTACAATGAGCAGTTCTTC. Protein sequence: CASSGGITYNEQFF.

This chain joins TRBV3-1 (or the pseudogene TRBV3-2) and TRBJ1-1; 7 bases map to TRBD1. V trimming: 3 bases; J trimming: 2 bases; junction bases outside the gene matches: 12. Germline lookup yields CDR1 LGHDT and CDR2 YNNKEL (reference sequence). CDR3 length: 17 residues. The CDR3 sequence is CASSHNSLTGRNTEAFF. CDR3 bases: TGTGCCAGCAGCCACAATTCACTGACAGGGAGAAACACTGAAGCTTTCTTT.

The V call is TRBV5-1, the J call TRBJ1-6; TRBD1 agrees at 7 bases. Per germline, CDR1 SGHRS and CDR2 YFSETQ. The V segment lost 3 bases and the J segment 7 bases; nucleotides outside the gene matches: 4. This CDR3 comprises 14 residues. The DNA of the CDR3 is TGCGCCAGCAGCTCCGGGACAGCCAATTCACCCCTCCACTTT. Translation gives CASSSGTANSPLHF.

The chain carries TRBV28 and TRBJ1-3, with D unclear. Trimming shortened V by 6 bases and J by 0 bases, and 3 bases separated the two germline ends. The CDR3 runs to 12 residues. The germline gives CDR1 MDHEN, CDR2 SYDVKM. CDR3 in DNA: TGTGCCAGCAGGAACTCTGGAAACACCATATATTTT. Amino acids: CASRNSGNTIYF.

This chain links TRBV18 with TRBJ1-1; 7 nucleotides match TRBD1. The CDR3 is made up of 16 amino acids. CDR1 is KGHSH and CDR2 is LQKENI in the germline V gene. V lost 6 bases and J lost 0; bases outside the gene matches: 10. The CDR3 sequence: CASSPTGQSLNTEAFF. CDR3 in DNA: TGTGCCAGCTCGCCAACGGGACAGAGCCTGAACACTGAAGCTTTCTTT.

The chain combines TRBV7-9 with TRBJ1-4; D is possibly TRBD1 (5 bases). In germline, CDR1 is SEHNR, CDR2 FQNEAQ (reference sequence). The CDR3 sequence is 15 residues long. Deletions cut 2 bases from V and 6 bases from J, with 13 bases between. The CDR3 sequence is CASSLLGGVDEKLFF. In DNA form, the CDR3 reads TGTGCCAGCAGCTTACTTGGGGGAGTTGATGAAAAACTGTTTTTT.

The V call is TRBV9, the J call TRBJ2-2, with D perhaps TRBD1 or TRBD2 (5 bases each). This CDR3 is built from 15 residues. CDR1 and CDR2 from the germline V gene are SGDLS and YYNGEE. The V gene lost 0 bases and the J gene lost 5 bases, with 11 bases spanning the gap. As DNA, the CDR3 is TGTGCCAGCAGCGTAGATGGGACCGGGACCGGGGAGCTGTTTTTT. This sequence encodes CASSVDGTGTGELFF.

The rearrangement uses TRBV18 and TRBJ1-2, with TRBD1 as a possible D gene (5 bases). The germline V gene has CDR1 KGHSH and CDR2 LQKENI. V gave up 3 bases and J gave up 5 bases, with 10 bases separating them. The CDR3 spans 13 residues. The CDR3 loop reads CASSPQAGYGYTF. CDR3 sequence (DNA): TGTGCCAGCTCACCGCAGGCAGGGTATGGCTACACCTTC.

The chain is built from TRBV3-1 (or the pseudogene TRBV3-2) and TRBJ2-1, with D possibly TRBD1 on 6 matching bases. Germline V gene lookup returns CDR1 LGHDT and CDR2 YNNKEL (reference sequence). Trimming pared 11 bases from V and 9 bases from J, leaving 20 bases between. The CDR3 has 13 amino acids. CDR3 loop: CAVSPDSSGEQFF. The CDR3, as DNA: TGTGCCGTCAGCCCGGACAGTTCGGGTGAGCAGTTCTTC.

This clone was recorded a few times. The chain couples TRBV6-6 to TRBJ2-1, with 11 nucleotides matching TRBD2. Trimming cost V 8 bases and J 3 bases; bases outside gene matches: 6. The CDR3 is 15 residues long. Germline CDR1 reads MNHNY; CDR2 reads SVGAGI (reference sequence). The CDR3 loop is CASPPTSGGYNEQFF. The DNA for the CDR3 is TGTGCCAGCCCTCCAACTAGCGGGGGCTACAATGAGCAGTTCTTC.

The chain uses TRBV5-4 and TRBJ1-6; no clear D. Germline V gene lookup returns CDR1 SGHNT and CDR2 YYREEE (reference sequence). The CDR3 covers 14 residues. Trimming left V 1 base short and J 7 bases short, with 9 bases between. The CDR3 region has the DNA TGTGCCAGCAGCTTGCTGACGGGAAATTCACCCCTCCACTTT. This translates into CASSLLTGNSPLHF.